This T cell receptor (beta chain) appears in the sequencing data of a study of STAT3 mutations in large granular lymphocyte leukemia. The study, taken as a whole, reports: At least one immunodominant TCR beta clonotype appeared in every T-cell large granular lymphocyte leukemia patient.

Worth noting for this clone: Its antigen remains unidentified.

Clones were sequenced by immunoSEQ multiplex PCR, and TCRdb holds only the in-frame ones, with some missing. The profile covers 16,000 or so clones, with about 83% appearing a single time and around 9.4% taken by the ten largest. CDR3 length equals 16 residues. CDR1 and CDR2 from the germline V gene are SEHNR and FQNEAQ (reference sequence). Between the trimmed V and J ends, which lost 4 bases and 5 bases, there was a span of 19 bases. The chain couples TRBV7-9 to TRBJ2-3; tentative D call: TRBD1 (5 bases). The specimen was peripheral blood mononuclear cells. This TCR came from a man between 50 and 59 years old with T-cell large granular lymphocyte leukemia. Some clones in this sample may be carry-over from other donors' samples. The CDR3 coding sequence is TGTGCCAGCAGCTCCACAGGTGGCAGGGATCGAGATACGCAGTATTTT. It encodes CASSSTGGRDRDTQYF.